This T cell receptor (beta chain) is from a study of T cell responses to AZD1222 COVID-19 vaccine. The assay was immunoSEQ multiplex PCR, and TCRdb's table has in-frame clones only and misses some. The sample shows about 190,000 clones, approximately 92% of them seen only once. CDR3 length: 18 amino acids. Germline V gene data show CDR1 as LGHNA and CDR2 as YSLEER. The J segment lost 3 bases and the V segment lost 4 bases, leaving 11 bases of the junction unmatched. The material sequenced was peripheral blood, taken on day 0 of AZD1222 vaccination. This rearrangement joins TRBV4-3 to TRBJ2-3; 12 bases are a match to TRBD2. This TCR was recovered from an adult in good health. The DNA of the CDR3 is TGCGCCAGCAGCCCAGCAGCCCCTAGCGGGGGGGCGACAGATACGCAGTATTTT. This gives the protein CASSPAAPSGGATDTQYF.